This T cell receptor (beta chain) originates from a study of blood T cell repertoires in COVID-19. Study summary: Some COVID-19 samples were acute and others convalescent; all came from the United States, Italy and Spain.

In this sample, this clone turned up a few times. Using immunoSEQ multiplex PCR, the repertoire was profiled, and TCRdb retains in-frame clones only, with some absent. Altogether 450,000 to 500,000 clones are present, 80% to 90% being singletons, with the ten largest covering about 3.2%. V was cut by 4 bases and J by 0 bases, with 17 bases left in between. CDR1 and CDR2 from the germline V gene are SGHNT and YYREEE (reference sequence). This CDR3 has 17 amino acids. The sequencing input was peripheral blood. This sequence originates from a human donor in a cohort sampled during active COVID-19. The chain links TRBV5-4 to TRBJ2-1, with D possibly TRBD2 on 5 matching bases. Written as DNA, the CDR3 is TGTGCCAGCAGCAAAATGGGGTCAGCGGACTCCTACAATGAGCAGTTCTTC. It encodes CASSKMGSADSYNEQFF. Together with reference TRBV5-4 and TRBJ2-1, the CDR3 gives the full variable domain: ETGVTQSPTHLIKTRGQQVTLRCSSQSGHNTVSWYQQALGQGPQFIFQYYREEENGRGNFPPRFSGLQFPNYSSELNVNALELDDSALYLCASSKMGSADSYNEQFFGPGTRLTVL.